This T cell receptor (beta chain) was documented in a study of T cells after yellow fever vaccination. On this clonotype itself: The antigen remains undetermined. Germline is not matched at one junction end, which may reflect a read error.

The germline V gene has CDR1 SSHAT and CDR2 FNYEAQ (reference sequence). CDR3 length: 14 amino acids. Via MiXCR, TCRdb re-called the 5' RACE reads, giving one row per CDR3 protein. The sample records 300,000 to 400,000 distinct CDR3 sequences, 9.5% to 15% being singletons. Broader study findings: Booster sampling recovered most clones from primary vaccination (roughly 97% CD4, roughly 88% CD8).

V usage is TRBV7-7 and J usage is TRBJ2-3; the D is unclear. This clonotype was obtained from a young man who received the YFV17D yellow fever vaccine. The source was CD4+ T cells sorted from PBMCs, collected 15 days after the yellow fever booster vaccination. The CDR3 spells CASSSSVSTDTQYF. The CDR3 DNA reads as TGTGCTAGCAGCTCGTCCGTCAGCACAGATACGCAGTATTTT.